This T cell receptor (beta chain) was retrieved from a study of T-cell reconstitution after alpha-beta-depleted transplantation in children. This clonotype was seen only a few times. Antigen unknown. Looked up from germline, CDR1 is SGDLS and CDR2 is YYNGEE. V was pared by 4 bases and J by 4 bases, with 9 bases of the junction left unmatched. This CDR3 region has 15 residues. Molecular barcoding with unique molecular identifiers was used for the TCRbeta library. TCRdb re-analysed the PCR reads in MiXCR, keeping a single row per CDR3 protein. This sample has under 750,000 distinct CDR3 sequences, with under 25% found just once. Findings and limits, study-wide: There were reportedly several hundred expanded graft clones from which alpha-beta T cells came about two months after transplant. The study traced high day-60 TCRbeta diversity in some patients to surviving recipient T cells and thymic progenitors.

This sequence originates from a boy younger than two who had a stem cell transplant for acute myeloid leukemia, so the T cells may come from the graft donor. The V and J genes are TRBV9 and TRBJ2-7; 9 bases match TRBD2. The sequencing here drew on PBMCs, mostly from graft donor cells, taken 360 days after TCRalphabeta/CD19-depleted stem cell transplant. The CDR3 is CASSPDLAGDYEQYF. The DNA for the CDR3 is TGTGCCAGCAGCCCCGACTTAGCGGGGGATTACGAGCAGTACTTC.